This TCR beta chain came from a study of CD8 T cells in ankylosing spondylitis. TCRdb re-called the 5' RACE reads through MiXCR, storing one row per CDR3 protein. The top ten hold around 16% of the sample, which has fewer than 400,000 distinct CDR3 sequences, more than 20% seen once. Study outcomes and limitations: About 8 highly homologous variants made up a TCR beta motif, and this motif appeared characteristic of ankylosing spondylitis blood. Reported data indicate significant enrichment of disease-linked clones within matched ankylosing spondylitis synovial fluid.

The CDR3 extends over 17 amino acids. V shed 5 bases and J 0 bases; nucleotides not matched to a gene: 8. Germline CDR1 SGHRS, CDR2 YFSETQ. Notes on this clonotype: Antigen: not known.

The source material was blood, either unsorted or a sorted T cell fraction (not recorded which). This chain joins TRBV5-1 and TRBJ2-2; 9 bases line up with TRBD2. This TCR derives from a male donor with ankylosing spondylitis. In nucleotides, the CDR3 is TGCGCCAGCAGTCAGACTAGCGGAGGAACGAACACCGGGGAGCTGTTTTTT. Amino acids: CASSQTSGGTNTGELFF.